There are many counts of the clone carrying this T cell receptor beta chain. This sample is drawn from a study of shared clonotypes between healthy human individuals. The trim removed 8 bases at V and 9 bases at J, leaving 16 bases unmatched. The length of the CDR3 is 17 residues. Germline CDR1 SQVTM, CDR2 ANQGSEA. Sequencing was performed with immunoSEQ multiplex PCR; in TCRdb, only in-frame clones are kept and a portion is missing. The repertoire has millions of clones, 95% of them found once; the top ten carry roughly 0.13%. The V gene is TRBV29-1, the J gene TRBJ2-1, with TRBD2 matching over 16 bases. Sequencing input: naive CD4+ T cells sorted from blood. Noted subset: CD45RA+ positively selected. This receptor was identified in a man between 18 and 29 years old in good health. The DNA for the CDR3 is TGCAGCTCCGAGACATCCGGGACTAGCGGGAGGGGTGTTGAGCAGTTCTTC. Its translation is CSSETSGTSGRGVEQFF.